This TCR beta chain was found in a study of beta chain features in type 1 diabetes. Germline CDR1 reads LGHNA; CDR2 reads YNFKEQ. The CDR3 loop spans 16 amino acids. The V segment lost 3 bases and the J segment 3 bases; nucleotides outside the gene matches: 9. Findings and caveats of the study: Type 1 diabetes patients had TCRB CDR3s that were shorter (moderately but significantly so) in all four CD4+ subsets.

Sort purity for all populations was recorded as exceeding 98%. Expressed TCRB transcripts were sequenced because the isolated RNA had all been reverse transcribed beforehand. Mean read depth for naive, central memory and regulatory T cell samples was a few million reads. Assay: immunoSEQ multiplex PCR; the TCRdb copy retains only in-frame clones and omits some. The sample has a few hundred thousand clones; over 11% are singletons. On this clone itself: Its antigen is as yet unknown.

The sequence derives from a man in his thirties or forties with type 1 diabetes. V gene TRBV4-2 combines with J gene TRBJ1-2; 8 nucleotides line up with TRBD1. The sequencing input was naive CD4+ T cells from blood. DNA of the CDR3: TGTGCCAGCAGCCACCCCACGGCAGGGGGCGACTATGGCTACACCTTC. It yields the protein CASSHPTAGGDYGYTF.